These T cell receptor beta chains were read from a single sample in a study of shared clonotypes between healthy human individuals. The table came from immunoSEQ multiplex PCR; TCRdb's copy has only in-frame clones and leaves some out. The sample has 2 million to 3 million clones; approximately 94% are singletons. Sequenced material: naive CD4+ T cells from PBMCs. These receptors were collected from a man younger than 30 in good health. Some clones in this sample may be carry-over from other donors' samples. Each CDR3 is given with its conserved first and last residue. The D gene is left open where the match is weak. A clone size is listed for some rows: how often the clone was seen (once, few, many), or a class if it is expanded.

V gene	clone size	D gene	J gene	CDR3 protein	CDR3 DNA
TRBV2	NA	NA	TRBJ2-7	CASSPGVVEQYF	TGTGCCAGCAGCCCCGGAGTTGTCGAGCAGTACTTC
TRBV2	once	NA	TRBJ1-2	CASSERRYGYTF	TGTGCCAGCAGTGAAAGACGCTATGGCTACACCTTC
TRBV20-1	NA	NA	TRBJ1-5	CSAQGNQPQHF	TGCAGTGCGCAGGGAAATCAGCCCCAGCATTTT
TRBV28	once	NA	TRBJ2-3	CASSLAGTQYF	TGTGCCAGCAGTTTGGCAGGGACGCAGTATTTT
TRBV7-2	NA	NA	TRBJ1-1	CASSLVYADTEAFF	TGTGCCAGCAGCTTAGTCTATGCGGACACTGAAGCTTTCTTT
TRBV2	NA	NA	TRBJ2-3	CASSAQDTQYF	TGTGCCAGCAGTGCGCAAGATACGCAGTATTTT
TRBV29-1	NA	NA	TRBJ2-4	CSVGALEPNIQYF	TGCAGCGTTGGGGCCTTGGAGCCGAACATTCAGTACTTC
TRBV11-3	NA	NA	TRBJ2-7	CASSLVARDEQYF	TGTGCCAGCAGCTTAGTGGCGCGGGACGAGCAGTACTTC
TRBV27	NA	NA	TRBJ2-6	CASSLPVGGANVLTF	TGTGCCAGCAGTTTACCTGTAGGTGGGGCCAACGTCCTGACTTTC
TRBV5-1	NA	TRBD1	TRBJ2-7	CASSARQGWDEQYF	TGCGCCAGCAGCGCCCGACAGGGGTGGGACGAGCAGTACTTC
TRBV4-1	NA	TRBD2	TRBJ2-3	CASSPSGVTDTQYF	TGCGCCAGCAGCCCTAGCGGGGTCACAGATACGCAGTATTTT
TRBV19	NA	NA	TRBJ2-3	CASSRTASTDTQYF	TGTGCCAGTAGTAGGACAGCGTCCACAGATACGCAGTATTTT
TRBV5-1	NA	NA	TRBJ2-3	CASRRQQPPSTDTQYF	TGCGCCAGCAGAAGACAACAACCACCTAGCACAGATACGCAGTATTTT
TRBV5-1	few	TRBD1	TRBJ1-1	CASSSTGSNTEAFF	TGCGCCAGCAGCTCGACAGGGTCGAACACTGAAGCTTTCTTT
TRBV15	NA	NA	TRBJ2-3	CATSRDGRHTDTQYF	TGTGCCACCAGCAGAGATGGCAGGCACACAGATACGCAGTATTTT
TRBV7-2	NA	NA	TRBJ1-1	CASSLAVGPTEAFF	TGTGCCAGCAGCTTAGCGGTGGGCCCCACTGAAGCTTTCTTT
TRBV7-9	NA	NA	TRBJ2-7	CASSPTTSPGGEQYF	TGTGCCAGCAGTCCTACGACCTCCCCCGGGGGCGAGCAGTACTTC
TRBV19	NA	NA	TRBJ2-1	CASSPNPQYNEQFF	TGTGCCAGTAGTCCTAACCCCCAGTACAATGAGCAGTTCTTC
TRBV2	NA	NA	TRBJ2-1	CAGSGTPGPGAGGEQFF	TGTGCCGGCTCAGGGACCCCCGGGCCGGGGGCGGGCGGGGAGCAGTTCTTC
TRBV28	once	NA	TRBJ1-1	CASSRGGFMNTEAFF	TGTGCCAGTTCTCGCGGGGGCTTTATGAACACTGAAGCTTTCTTT
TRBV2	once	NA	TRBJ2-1	CASSEARGNEQFF	TGTGCCAGCAGTGAAGCGCGTGGGAATGAGCAGTTCTTC
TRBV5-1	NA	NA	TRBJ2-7	CASSRDVEWGSEQYF	TGCGCCAGCAGCAGGGACGTAGAATGGGGCTCCGAGCAGTACTTC
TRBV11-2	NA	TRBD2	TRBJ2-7	CASSSGLAGREQYF	TGTGCCAGCAGCTCTGGACTAGCGGGAAGGGAGCAGTACTTC
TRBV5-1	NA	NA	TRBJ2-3	CASLPGQSTDTQYF	TGCGCCAGTCTCCCCGGGCAGAGCACAGATACGCAGTATTTT
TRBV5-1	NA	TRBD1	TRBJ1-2	CASSLAGQENYGYTF	TGCGCCAGCAGCTTGGCGGGACAGGAGAACTATGGCTACACCTTC
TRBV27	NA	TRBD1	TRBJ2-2	CASSRWDRDNTGELFF	TGTGCCAGCAGCAGATGGGACAGGGATAACACCGGGGAGCTGTTTTTT
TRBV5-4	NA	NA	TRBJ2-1	CASSLDHRTNEQFF	TGTGCCAGCAGCTTGGACCATCGTACAAATGAGCAGTTCTTC
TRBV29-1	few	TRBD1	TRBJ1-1	CSVGRQGEAFF	TGCAGCGTTGGAAGACAGGGGGAGGCTTTCTTT
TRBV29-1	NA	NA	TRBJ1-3	CSVEELGNTIYF	TGCAGCGTTGAAGAACTGGGAAACACCATATATTTT
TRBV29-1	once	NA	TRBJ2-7	CSVAGRASNEQYF	TGCAGCGTTGCAGGCAGGGCGAGTAACGAGCAGTACTTC
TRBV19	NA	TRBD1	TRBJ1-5	CASSIFRDSEMPQHF	TGTGCCAGTAGTATTTTCCGGGACAGCGAAATGCCCCAGCATTTT
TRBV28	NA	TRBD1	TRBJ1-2	CASRLTPGGTGPNYGYTF	TGTGCCAGCAGACTAACCCCAGGCGGGACAGGTCCCAACTATGGCTACACCTTC
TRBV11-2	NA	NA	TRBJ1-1	CASSSPPRRGTEAFF	TGTGCCAGCAGCTCCCCCCCTCGGCGGGGCACTGAAGCTTTCTTT
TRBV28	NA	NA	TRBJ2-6	CASSPYSGANVLTF	TGTGCCAGCAGTCCATACTCTGGGGCCAACGTCCTGACTTTC
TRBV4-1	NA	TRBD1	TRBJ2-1	CASRRTGNNEQFF	TGCGCCAGCAGGAGGACAGGGAACAATGAGCAGTTCTTC
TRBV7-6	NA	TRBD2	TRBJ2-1	CASSPLWASGTSSYNEQFF	TGTGCCAGCAGCCCACTTTGGGCTAGCGGGACCAGCTCCTACAATGAGCAGTTCTTC
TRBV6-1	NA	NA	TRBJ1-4	CASSETWELFF	TGTGCCAGCAGTGAAACTTGGGAACTGTTTTTT